This T cell receptor beta chain was found in a study of response to subunit inactivated influenza vaccine. This clonotype appeared a few times. Per the germline V gene, CDR1 is DFQATT and CDR2 is SNEGSKA (reference sequence). V was cut by 0 bases and J by 4 bases, with 6 bases left in between. The CDR3 length is 13 residues. TCRdb independently ran MiXCR on the RT-PCR reads; one entry per CDR3 protein. Of roughly 500,000 distinct CDR3 sequences listed, roughly 25% are singletons. These records were also assigned to another study, of T cells expressing NK-cell markers. In that study: Researchers built TCR beta cDNA using 5'RACE template switching with UMIs.

Sequencing was performed on CD4+ T cells sorted from PBMCs, taken 11 to 12 days after vaccination. The chain couples TRBV20-1 to TRBJ1-4; no firm D call. The TCR comes from a man aged 50-59 years who received an inactivated influenza vaccine. The chain's CDR3 is CSARDGYNEKLFF. CDR3 nucleotide sequence: TGCAGTGCTAGAGACGGATATAATGAAAAACTGTTTTTT.